This T cell receptor beta chain derives from a study of cytotoxic CD8 clonotypes in ibrutinib-treated CLL (dated by TCRdb to about 2021). About the full investigation: The cohort was composed of about 10 relapsed/refractory and about 15 treatment-naive patients; IGHV unmutated status was identified in approximately 17 patients. Every remission and progressive disease sample was obtained while ibrutinib was still being received by the patients. Of the roughly 79 people in the trial, approximately 28 had longitudinal samples available. Response samples were obtained after a median of approximately twelve months of treatment, with a range of roughly 6 to 40 months. Partial responses were observed in some 24 patients and complete responses in 2; after a median follow-up of 68 months, remission was maintained in 14 patients and progression was observed in approximately twelve. Cryopreserved peripheral blood mononuclear cells were obtained prior to treatment, at the time of response, and at either disease progression or sustained remission. Samples averaged roughly 280,000 productive templates and 90,000 to 95,000 productive rearrangements.

The sample's time point label is to be understood as: about 11 months on ibrutinib. For TCR beta library preparation, roughly 2.1 micrograms of genomic DNA were isolated from cryopreserved PBMCs. Longitudinal blood samples from CLL patients receiving ibrutinib monotherapy were subjected to high-throughput TCR beta sequencing. The patients took part in an open-label, single-center phase 2 trial of ibrutinib monotherapy. The germline V and J ends show losses of 5 bases and 4 bases respectively, and no gene match explains 4 bases of the junction. The germline V gene specifies MDHEN as CDR1 and SYDVKM as CDR2. Measured from the cysteine to the phenylalanine, the CDR3 is 15 residues long. The only DNA kept is the CDR3, 45 bases in frame from the first base. Each clonotype received, on average, 10x coverage in deep resolution sequencing performed on a MiSeq, where the target depth lay between 1 in 1 million and 1 in 200,000 T cells. The immunoSEQ hsTCRB Kit was used to generate the TCR beta libraries. Per the original workflow: Data were analyzed with ImmunoSEQ Data Assistant and ImmunoSEQ Analyzer, with V, D and J genes assigned per IMGT definitions. Clonality was computed as one minus normalized Shannon entropy of productive rearrangement frequencies, ranging from 0 to 1. Public clonotype analysis was restricted to overrepresented clonotypes comprising at least 0.05% of each patient's repertoire. About twelve repertoires from age-matched healthy donors, obtained from immuneACCESS, served as clonality controls. This immuneACCESS table, as held by TCRdb, lists in-frame sequences with V and J called but not all clones. Of the missing ones, under half trace to an unresolved V gene in checked studies; the others have no known cause. V, J and clone size are taken as reported in that table, and D and trimming were inferred from the DNA itself. For this sample the table gives almost 45,000 clones, of which about 72% were detected only once. About 13% of the sample rests with the top ten.

This clone was detected only a few times. Its antigen remains unidentified. No base qualities exist here, and no much larger clone lies one base off it. Broader findings and caveats from the paper: At ibrutinib response clonality went up, during sustained remission it held steady, and at progression it dropped back toward baseline. Public clonotypes were rare and either shrank or stayed stable during treatment, and the rise in clonality at ibrutinib response reflected expansion of private clonotypes. Sampling times were not matched between sustained-remission and progressing patients, and lymph node repertoires were not studied. Baseline clonality was found to be higher than that of age-matched healthy donors and was strongly correlated with circulating CD8+ T-cell counts.

This material consisted of PBMCs, taken after 12 months of ibrutinib treatment. The chain links TRBV28 with TRBJ2-6; 8 bases in the junction line up with TRBD1. This sequence was found in a human donor with chronic lymphocytic leukemia. The nucleotides are TGTGCCAGCAGTACCAGGGGGCCAGGGGCCAACGTCCTGACTTTC. It specifies CASSTRGPGANVLTF.